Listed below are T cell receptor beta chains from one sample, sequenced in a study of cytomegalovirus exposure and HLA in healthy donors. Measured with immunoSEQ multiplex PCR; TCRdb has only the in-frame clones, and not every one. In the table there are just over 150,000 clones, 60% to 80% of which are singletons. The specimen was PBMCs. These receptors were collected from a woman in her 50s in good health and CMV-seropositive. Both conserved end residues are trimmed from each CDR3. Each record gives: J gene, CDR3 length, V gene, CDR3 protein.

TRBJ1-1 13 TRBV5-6 ASRLEQGANAEAF
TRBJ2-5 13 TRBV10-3 AISEFQAPQETQY
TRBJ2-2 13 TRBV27 ASSLFAGPTGELF
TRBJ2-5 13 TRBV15 ATSRDQSPGETQY
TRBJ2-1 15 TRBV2 ASSGRGRVSSYNEQF
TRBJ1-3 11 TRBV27 ASRRTGENTIY
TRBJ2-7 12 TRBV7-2 ASSAQGSSYEQY
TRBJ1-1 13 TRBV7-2 ASSLAPGQGAAAF
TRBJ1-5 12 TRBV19 ASSIWRINQPQH
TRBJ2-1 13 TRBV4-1 TSSQGLAGEDEQF
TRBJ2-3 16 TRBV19 ASSVPGSLGRNTDTQY
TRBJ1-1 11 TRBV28 ASSLRVRVEAF
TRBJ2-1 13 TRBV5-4 ASRETGDPYNEQF
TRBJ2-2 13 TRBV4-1 ASSPQDRSTGELF
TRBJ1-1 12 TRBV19 ASRPTGANTEAF
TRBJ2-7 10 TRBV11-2 ASGTSVGEQY
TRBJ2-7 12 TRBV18 ASSPQRQGGEQY
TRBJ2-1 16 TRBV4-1 ASSAQSRTSGIYNEQF
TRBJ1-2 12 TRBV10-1 ASSPGQGGYGYT
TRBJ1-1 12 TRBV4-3 ASSQILVNTEAF